This T cell receptor beta chain was observed in a study of T cells in Graves' hyperthyroidism and ophthalmopathy (dated by TCRdb to the late 2010s). Background for the entire study: Peripheral blood was sampled at the time of initial diagnosis, prior to any treatment. To identify distinguishing TCR V-J signatures, a discovery cohort of some 100 patients was used, comprising under 45 with Graves' ophthalmopathy and some 60 with stable Graves' hyperthyroidism. Prospective prediction of ophthalmopathy was tested in an independent validation cohort of 18 hyperthyroidism patients and 17 patients who later progressed to ophthalmopathy. The 100 discovery patients were divided at random into training and test sets in a 7:3 ratio. In several Graves' hyperthyroidism patients, the study also compared T-cell repertoires from thyroid tissue with T-cell repertoires from blood. After blood sampling, hyperthyroidism patients were treated with methimazole at a starting dose of 30 mg daily, and ophthalmopathy patients were treated with high-dose intravenous methylprednisolone. The paper describes TCR Vbeta CDR3 sequencing of 135 peripheral blood samples, made up of 43 ophthalmopathy patients, some 76 hyperthyroidism patients and 17 progressor patients.

Hyperthyroidism patients were aged 18 to 65 years and newly diagnosed, with disease duration of less than 2 months. Patients with uncontrolled infections, other autoimmune diseases, pregnancy or lactation were excluded. Diagnoses relied on clinical symptoms, serum thyroxine and TRAb, thyroid ultrasound and orbital computed tomography. Blood from progressor patients was collected at the time of first diagnosis with hyperthyroidism, before any ophthalmopathy symptoms had appeared. PBMCs were separated from 8 to 10 ml of fresh peripheral blood using Ficoll-Paque density gradient centrifugation. Patients classed as progressors first received a Graves' hyperthyroidism diagnosis and then went on to develop ophthalmopathy during follow-up. Total RNA was extracted using Trizol reagent, and RNA quality was assessed on an Agilent 2100 Bioanalyzer. A remark on this clonotype: What this receptor recognizes is not known. The sample holds no much larger clone one base away, and base qualities are not on file.

CDR1 and CDR2, looked up from the germline V gene (reference sequence), are DFQATT and SNEGSKA. The CDR3 sequence holds 13 residues, the cysteine and phenylalanine included. Just CDR3 DNA is preserved here, 39 bases in frame from base 1. Ends trimmed: V by 7 bases, J by 5 bases; bases unmatched to a gene: 8. Study-level results and caveats: Ophthalmopathy was separated from stable hyperthyroidism by a 13 V-J signature model, with approximately 86% sensitivity and just over 81% specificity obtained in cross-validation and 80%/75% obtained in testing. Blood samples also contained most of the expanded thyroid clonotypes (frequency above 0.001), which suggests that blood repertoires may reflect thyroid immune responses. In validation, the model predicted progression to ophthalmopathy with around 71% sensitivity and 72% to 85% specificity, a median of about 6.7 months before onset. Sample size was not statistically predetermined, and investigators were not blinded to group allocation.

The TCR beta CDR3 regions were amplified from the RNA transcripts. The first round of RT-PCR for the TCR CDR3 was performed with the HTBI primer set and the Qiagen OneStep RT-PCR kit. A second multiplex PCR round built the libraries, followed by size selection and purification. Libraries were sequenced paired-end with 100 bp reads on an Illumina HiSeq2000. On the study's bioinformatics: SOAPnuke was used to process the raw data, with reads discarded if the reads contained adapters or uncalled bases, had a mean Phred below 15, or lacked an exact constant-primer or identifier match. COPE v1.2.5 was used to merge the high-quality paired reads, and each unique nucleotide sequence was defined as a clonotype. MiTCR v1.1 was used to align the clonotypes against IMGT TRBV, TRBD and TRBJ reference segments. Analysis was restricted to V-J combinations with a frequency above 0.0001, which covered just over 98% of repertoires. The TCS score was defined as F50 (clonal expansion) divided by E x V (chaos), with BLOSUM62-based TCRdist calculated between CDR3 peptides within each V-J. Welch's t-statistics and random forest reduced roughly 540 V-J features to fewer than 15, which were used in a naive Bayes classifier (R e1071). Through fastp at Q25 and MiXCR, TCRdb rebuilt clones from the public reads, retaining in-frame beta chains. CDR3 protein sequences are deduplicated, and each keeps its most common genes and DNA. V and J calls and clone size were set by TCRdb, not the authors. Present in this sample are about 720,000 distinct CDR3 sequences, under 20% of which were seen just once. The ten most abundant clones make up 15% to 20% of the sample.

The TCR comes from a woman aged 45-65 years with Graves' hyperthyroidism that later progressed to Graves' ophthalmopathy. The sequenced material came from blood. The chain joins TRBV20-1 to TRBJ2-5; 9 bases in the junction line up with TRBD2. CDR3 loop: CSESSGGRETQYF. The base sequence is TGCAGTGAGAGTAGCGGGGGACGGGAGACCCAGTACTTC.